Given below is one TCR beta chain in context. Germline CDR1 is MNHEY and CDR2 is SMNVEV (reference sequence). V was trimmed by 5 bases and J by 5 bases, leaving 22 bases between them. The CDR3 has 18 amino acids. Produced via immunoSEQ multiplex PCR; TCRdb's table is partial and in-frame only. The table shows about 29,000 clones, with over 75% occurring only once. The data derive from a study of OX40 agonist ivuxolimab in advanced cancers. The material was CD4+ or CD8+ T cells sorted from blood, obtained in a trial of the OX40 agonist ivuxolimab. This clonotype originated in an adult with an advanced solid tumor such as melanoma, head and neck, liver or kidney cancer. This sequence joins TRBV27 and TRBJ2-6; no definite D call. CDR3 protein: CASSMKVWLQSRANVLTF. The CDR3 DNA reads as TGTGCCAGCAGTATGAAGGTCTGGCTACAAAGTCGGGCCAACGTCCTGACTTTC.